This is a list of T cell receptor beta chains from one sample in a study of T cell repertoires in cytomegalovirus infection. TCRdb reprocessed the reads via MiXCR and lists one record per CDR3 protein. There are approximately 89,000 distinct CDR3 sequences in the sample; approximately 32% occur only once, and more than 70% lies in the top ten. These TCRs are of unknown antigen specificity. The sample here was CD8+ T cells from cultured PBMCs, taken from culture after CMV antigen stimulation. The receptors originated from a human donor in good health (CMV status not recorded). Some clones in this sample may be carry-over from other donors' samples. Both conserved end residues are part of each CDR3. The order of the fields is V gene, D gene, J gene, CDR3 length, clone size, CDR3 protein, CDR3 DNA. A D gene is named only where the DNA matches it firmly. Size is omitted from some rows. Given values are once, few, many or a class for expanded clones.

>TRBV11-1|NA|TRBJ2-2|12|many
CASSPGTGELFF
TGTGCCAGCAGCCCGGGTACCGGGGAGCTGTTTTTT
>TRBV11-3|TRBD1|TRBJ2-1|17|NA
CASSLGPGTGSLNEQFF
TGTGCCAGCAGCTTAGGCCCCGGGACAGGGAGTTTGAATGAGCAGTTCTTC
>TRBV7-9|TRBD2|TRBJ2-3|15|NA
CASSPTSGEPDTQYF
TGTGCCAGCAGCCCTACTAGCGGGGAACCAGATACGCAGTATTTT
>TRBV7-6|TRBD1|TRBJ1-2|17|NA
CASSSSGFDRGVYGYTF
TGTGCCAGCAGTTCCTCCGGATTTGACAGGGGGGTTTATGGCTACACCTTC
>TRBV5-3|NA|TRBJ2-1|13|NA
CASSRDTYNEQFF
TGTGCCAGCAGCAGGGACACCTACAATGAGCAGTTCTTC
>TRBV12-3/TRBV12-4|NA|TRBJ2-1|14|few
CASSPKWGYNEQFF
TGTGCCAGCAGTCCCAAATGGGGGTACAATGAGCAGTTCTTC
>TRBV12-3/TRBV12-4|TRBD1|TRBJ1-4|15|NA
CASSSVDRGVEKLFF
TGTGCCAGCAGTTCTGTTGACAGGGGCGTAGAAAAACTGTTTTTT
>TRBV12-3/TRBV12-4|NA|TRBJ1-3|15|many
CASSLFRGSGNTIYF
TGTGCCAGCAGTTTATTCCGGGGCTCTGGAAACACCATATATTTT
>TRBV24-1|NA|TRBJ2-1|14|once
CATSDINRDTEQFF
TGTGCCACCAGTGATATTAACAGGGATACTGAGCAGTTCTTC
>TRBV20-1|NA|TRBJ1-2|13|NA
CSARDKESLGYTF
TGCAGTGCTAGAGATAAGGAGTCTCTGGGCTACACCTTC
>TRBV7-6|TRBD2|TRBJ2-1|16|many
CASSDLGAGGADEQFF
TGTGCCAGCAGCGACCTAGGAGCGGGGGGCGCCGATGAGCAGTTCTTC
>TRBV6-5|NA|TRBJ1-1|13|few
CASSYDGNTEAFF
TGTGCCAGCAGTTACGATGGAAACACTGAAGCTTTCTTT
>TRBV12-3/TRBV12-4|NA|TRBJ2-3|11|many
CASSFGDTQYF
TGTGCCAGCAGCTTCGGGGATACGCAGTATTTT
>TRBV27|TRBD1|TRBJ2-7|15|many
CASSPGTGTSYEQYF
TGTGCCAGCAGTCCCGGGACAGGGACTTCCTACGAGCAGTACTTC
>TRBV12-3/TRBV12-4|NA|TRBJ1-1|11|NA
CASSLVRDAFF
TGTGCCAGCAGTCTCGTCCGGGACGCTTTCTTT
>TRBV5-1|TRBD2|TRBJ2-7|18|few
CASSPSSGLAGPTYEQYF
TGCGCCAGCAGCCCGTCCTCGGGACTAGCGGGCCCAACCTACGAGCAGTACTTC
>TRBV19|NA|TRBJ1-5|14|few
CASSSQGLGQPQHF
TGTGCCAGTAGTTCCCAGGGGTTAGGTCAGCCCCAGCATTTT
>TRBV20-1|NA|TRBJ1-2|14|many
CSARDSSSGVGYTF
TGCAGTGCTAGAGATAGTTCTTCTGGGGTTGGCTACACCTTC
>TRBV6-1|NA|TRBJ2-7|15|NA
CASSEHPDSSYEQYF
TGTGCCAGCAGTGAACACCCGGATAGCTCCTACGAGCAGTACTTC
>TRBV18|TRBD1|TRBJ2-3|17|few
CASSPLRTGATTDTQYF
TGTGCCAGCTCACCATTGAGGACAGGGGCAACCACAGATACGCAGTATTTT
>TRBV29-1|NA|TRBJ1-1|12|NA
CSVQGEGPEAFF
TGCAGCGTTCAGGGTGAGGGACCTGAAGCTTTCTTT
>TRBV6-6|TRBD1|TRBJ1-6|15|NA
CASIRGQGGNSPLHF
TGTGCCAGCATTAGGGGGCAGGGGGGGAATTCACCCCTCCACTTT
>TRBV19|NA|TRBJ2-1|16|NA
CASSTASQYSYNEQFF
TGTGCCAGTAGTACGGCTAGTCAGTACTCCTACAATGAGCAGTTCTTC
>TRBV10-3|NA|TRBJ1-1|11|NA
CAIRGGAEAFF
TGTGCCATCAGGGGAGGCGCTGAAGCTTTCTTT
>TRBV9|TRBD2|TRBJ2-1|16|NA
CASSVVLAGAGNEQFF
TGTGCCAGCAGCGTAGTTCTAGCGGGGGCGGGCAATGAGCAGTTCTTC
>TRBV7-8|TRBD1|TRBJ2-1|15|NA
CASRLDRDSYNEQFF
TGTGCCAGCAGACTAGACAGGGACTCCTACAATGAGCAGTTCTTC
>TRBV4-1|NA|TRBJ1-1|14|NA
CASSQDKGLTEAFF
TGCGCCAGCAGCCAAGATAAGGGTTTAACTGAAGCTTTCTTT
>TRBV7-2|TRBD1|TRBJ2-1|16|many
CASSWGQGFSYNEQFF
TGTGCCAGCAGTTGGGGACAGGGGTTCTCCTACAATGAGCAGTTCTTC
>TRBV4-1|TRBD2|TRBJ2-5|16|many
CASSQDLGLAGETQYF
TGCGCCAGCAGCCAGGACCTAGGACTAGCGGGAGAGACCCAGTACTTC
>TRBV9|NA|TRBJ1-1|18|many
CASSPGWDSAFMNTEAFF
TGTGCCAGCAGCCCCGGTTGGGATTCGGCCTTTATGAACACTGAAGCTTTCTTT
>TRBV20-1|TRBD2|TRBJ2-3|15|few
CSAPGASGVTDTQYF
TGCAGTGCCCCCGGGGCTAGCGGGGTAACAGATACGCAGTATTTT
>TRBV20-1|TRBD2|TRBJ2-2|14|many
CSAFRGGATGELFF
TGCAGTGCTTTCCGCGGGGGGGCGACCGGGGAGCTGTTTTTT
>TRBV7-2|NA|TRBJ2-3|14|few
CASSSAIFTDTQYF
TGTGCCAGCAGCTCCGCGATTTTCACAGATACGCAGTATTTT
>TRBV20-1|NA|TRBJ2-1|14|NA
CSAMEAYGYDEQFF
TGCAGTGCTATGGAGGCGTATGGTTACGATGAGCAGTTCTTC
>TRBV5-1|NA|TRBJ2-2|15|few
CASTMEDLNTGELFF
TGCGCCAGCACCATGGAGGACTTAAACACCGGGGAGCTGTTTTTT
>TRBV6-5|NA|TRBJ2-3|16|NA
CASSYTAGASTDTQYF
TGTGCCAGCAGTTACACGGCGGGGGCTAGCACAGATACGCAGTATTTT
>TRBV12-3/TRBV12-4|NA|TRBJ2-7|12|few
CASRIGSYEQYF
TGTGCCAGCAGAATAGGGAGCTACGAGCAGTACTTC
>TRBV7-6|NA|TRBJ2-7|16|few
CASSLDPGQGDHEQYF
TGTGCCAGCAGCTTAGATCCCGGGCAGGGAGACCACGAGCAGTACTTC
>TRBV6-5|NA|TRBJ1-1|15|many
CASSYFGGARTEAFF
TGTGCCAGCAGTTACTTCGGGGGGGCGCGGACTGAAGCTTTCTTT
>TRBV20-1|NA|TRBJ2-3|14|few
CSARGGNRTDTQYF
TGCAGTGCGAGAGGAGGGAACCGCACAGATACGCAGTATTTT